This paragraph covers one T cell receptor beta chain sequence. This record comes from a study of blood T cell repertoires in COVID-19. Some clones are missing from TCRdb's copy, which holds only in-frame ones; the method was immunoSEQ multiplex PCR. The sample consists of some 240,000 clones, almost 90% of them appearing once. This clonotype originated in an older woman with COVID-19, enrolled during active disease. The sequencing sample was made of peripheral blood.

The CDR3 DNA sequence: TGTGCCATCCGGGGAGGGAACACCGGGGAGCTGTTTTTT. It translates to CAIRGGNTGELFF. J is TRBJ2-2 and V is TRBV10-3, with D possibly matching TRBD2 (6 bases). The CDR3 loop spans 13 amino acids. V was trimmed by 8 bases and J by 1 base, leaving 8 bases between them. Germline assignment: CDR1 ENHRY and CDR2 SYGVKD.